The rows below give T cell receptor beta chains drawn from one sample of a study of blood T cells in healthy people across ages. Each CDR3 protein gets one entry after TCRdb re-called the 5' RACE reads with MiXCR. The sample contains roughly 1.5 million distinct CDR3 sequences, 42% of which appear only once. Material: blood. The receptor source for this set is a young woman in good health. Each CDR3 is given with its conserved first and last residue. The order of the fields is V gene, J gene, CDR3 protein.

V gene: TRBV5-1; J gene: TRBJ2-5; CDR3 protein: CASSSTGTQETQYF
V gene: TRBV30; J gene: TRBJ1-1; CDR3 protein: CAWSRTGWDTEAFF
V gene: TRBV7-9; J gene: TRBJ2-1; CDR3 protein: CASSTSSIDRGLWNEQFF
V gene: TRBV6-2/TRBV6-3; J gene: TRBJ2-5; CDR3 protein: CASSSFAETQYF
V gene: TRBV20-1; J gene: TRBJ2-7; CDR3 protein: CSASGRDWFYEQYF
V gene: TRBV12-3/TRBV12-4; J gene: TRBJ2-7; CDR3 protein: CASSLGWNYEQYF
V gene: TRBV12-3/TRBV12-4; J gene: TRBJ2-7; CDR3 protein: CASSIDGHEQYF
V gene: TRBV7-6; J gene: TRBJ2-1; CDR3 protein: CASSLSVASGSFGRQFF
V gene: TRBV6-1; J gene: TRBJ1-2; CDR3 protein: CASRPGTGRVPFYGYTF
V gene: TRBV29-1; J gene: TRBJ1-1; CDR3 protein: CSGTGTGTEAFF
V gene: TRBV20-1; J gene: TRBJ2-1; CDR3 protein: CSARDQPYNEQFF
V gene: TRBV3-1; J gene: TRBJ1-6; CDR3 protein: CARSQDWTGISPLHF
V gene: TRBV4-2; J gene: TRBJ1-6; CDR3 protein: CASSQRRDTDSPLHF
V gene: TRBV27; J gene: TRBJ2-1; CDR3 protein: CASTRLGTLSEQFF
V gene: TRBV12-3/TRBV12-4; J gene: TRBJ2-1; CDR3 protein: CASSVFLFGEQFF
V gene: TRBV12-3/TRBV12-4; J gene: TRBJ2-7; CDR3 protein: CASSHYREQYF
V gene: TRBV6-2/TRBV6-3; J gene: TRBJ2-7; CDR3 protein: CASSYVRASGGDSYEQYF
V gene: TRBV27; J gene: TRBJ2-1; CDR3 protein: CASSLGRGLEQFF
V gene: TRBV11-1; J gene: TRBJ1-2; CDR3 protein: CASSSDRVLGGYTF
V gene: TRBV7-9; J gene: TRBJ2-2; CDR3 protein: CASSPRGQENTGELFF
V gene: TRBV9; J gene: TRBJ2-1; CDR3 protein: CASSVGTGGLYNEQFF
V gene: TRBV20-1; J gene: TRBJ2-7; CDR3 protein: CSASGDVSYEQYF
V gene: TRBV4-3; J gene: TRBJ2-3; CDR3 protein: CASSRGTTILTDTQYF
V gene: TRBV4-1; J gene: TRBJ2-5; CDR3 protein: CASSQDPPVFTNEQYF
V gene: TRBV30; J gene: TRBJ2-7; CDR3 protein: CAWKGLSYEQYF